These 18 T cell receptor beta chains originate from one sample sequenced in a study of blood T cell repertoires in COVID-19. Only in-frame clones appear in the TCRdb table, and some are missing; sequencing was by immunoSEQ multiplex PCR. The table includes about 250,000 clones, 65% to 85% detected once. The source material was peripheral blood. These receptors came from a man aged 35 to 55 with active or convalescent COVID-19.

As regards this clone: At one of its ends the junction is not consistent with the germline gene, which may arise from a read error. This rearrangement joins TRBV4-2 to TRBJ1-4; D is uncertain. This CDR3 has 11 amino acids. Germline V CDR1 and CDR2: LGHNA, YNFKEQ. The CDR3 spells CASSQAGSPIF. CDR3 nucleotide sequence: TGTGCCAGCAGCCAGGCCGGGAGCCCCATTTTT.

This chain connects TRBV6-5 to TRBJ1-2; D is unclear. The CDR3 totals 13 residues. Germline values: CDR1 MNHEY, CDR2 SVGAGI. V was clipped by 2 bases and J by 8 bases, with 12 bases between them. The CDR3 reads CASSYGQAGGYTF. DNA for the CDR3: TGTGCCAGCAGTTACGGGCAGGCGGGAGGCTACACCTTC.

CDR3 loop: CASREGLTTDTQYF. The DNA of the CDR3 is TGTGCCAGCAGAGAAGGACTAACCACAGATACGCAGTATTTT. The genes are TRBV9 and TRBJ2-3; weak D call: TRBD2 (6 bases). The germline V gene has CDR1 SGDLS and CDR2 YYNGEE. CDR3 length: 14 amino acids. Deletions cut 5 bases from V and 2 bases from J, with 12 bases between.

The CDR3 is CASSQVSGGRYGYTF. As DNA, the CDR3 is TGCGCCAGCAGCCAAGTCTCGGGGGGCCGTTATGGCTACACCTTC. The chain carries TRBV4-1 and TRBJ1-2; TRBD1 might be the D (6 bases). The CDR3 consists of 15 residues. Germline-derived CDR1 and CDR2 are MGHRA and YSYEKL. Trimming shortened V by 1 base and J by 5 bases, and 14 bases separated the two germline ends.

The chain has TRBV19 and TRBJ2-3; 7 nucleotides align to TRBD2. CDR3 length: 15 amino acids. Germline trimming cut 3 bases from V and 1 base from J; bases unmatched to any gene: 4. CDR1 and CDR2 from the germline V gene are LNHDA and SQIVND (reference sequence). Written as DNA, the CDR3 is TGTGCCAGTAGTATCACTAGCGCCCGCACAGATACGCAGTATTTT. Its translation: CASSITSARTDTQYF.

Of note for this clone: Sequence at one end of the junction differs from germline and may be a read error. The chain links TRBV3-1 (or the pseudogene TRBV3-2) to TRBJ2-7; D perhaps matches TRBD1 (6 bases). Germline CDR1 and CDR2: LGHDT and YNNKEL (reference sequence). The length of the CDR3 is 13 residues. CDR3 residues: CASSLRGSNEQYF. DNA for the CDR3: TGTGCCAGCAGTCTCAGGGGCTCCAACGAGCAGTACTTC.

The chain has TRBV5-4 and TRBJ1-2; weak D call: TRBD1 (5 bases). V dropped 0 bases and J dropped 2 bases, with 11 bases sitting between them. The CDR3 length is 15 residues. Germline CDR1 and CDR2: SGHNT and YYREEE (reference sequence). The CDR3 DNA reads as TGTGCCAGCAGCTTGGAGGGCAGGGTGAACTATGGCTACACCTTC. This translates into CASSLEGRVNYGYTF.

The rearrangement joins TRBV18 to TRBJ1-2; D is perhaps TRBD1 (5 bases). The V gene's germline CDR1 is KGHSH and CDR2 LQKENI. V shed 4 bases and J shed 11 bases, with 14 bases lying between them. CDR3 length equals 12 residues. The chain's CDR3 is CASSLYWGNYTF. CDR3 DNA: TGTGCCAGCTCACTTTACTGGGGCAATTACACCTTC.

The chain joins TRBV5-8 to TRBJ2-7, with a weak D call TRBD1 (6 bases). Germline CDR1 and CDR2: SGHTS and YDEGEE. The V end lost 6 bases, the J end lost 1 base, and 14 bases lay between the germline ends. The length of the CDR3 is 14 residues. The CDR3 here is CASIQGHSSYEQYF. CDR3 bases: TGTGCCAGCATCCAGGGACACTCATCCTACGAGCAGTACTTC.

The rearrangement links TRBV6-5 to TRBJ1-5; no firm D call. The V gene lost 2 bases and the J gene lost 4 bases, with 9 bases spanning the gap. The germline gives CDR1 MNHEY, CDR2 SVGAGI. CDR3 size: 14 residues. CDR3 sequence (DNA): TGTGCCAGCAGTTACGAGTCGGGTAATCAGCCCCAGCATTTT. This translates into CASSYESGNQPQHF.

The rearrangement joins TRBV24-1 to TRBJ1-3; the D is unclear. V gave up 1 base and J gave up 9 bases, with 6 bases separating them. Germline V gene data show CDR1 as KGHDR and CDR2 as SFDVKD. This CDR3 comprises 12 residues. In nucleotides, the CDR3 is TGTGCCACCAGTGATTTCGGGAGCACCATATATTTT. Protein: CATSDFGSTIYF.

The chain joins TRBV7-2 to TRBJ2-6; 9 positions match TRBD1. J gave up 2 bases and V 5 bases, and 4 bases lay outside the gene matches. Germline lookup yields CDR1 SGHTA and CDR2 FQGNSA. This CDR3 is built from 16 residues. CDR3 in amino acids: CASSGGTGPGANVLTF. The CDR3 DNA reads TGTGCCAGCAGCGGGGGGACAGGGCCTGGGGCCAACGTCCTGACTTTC.

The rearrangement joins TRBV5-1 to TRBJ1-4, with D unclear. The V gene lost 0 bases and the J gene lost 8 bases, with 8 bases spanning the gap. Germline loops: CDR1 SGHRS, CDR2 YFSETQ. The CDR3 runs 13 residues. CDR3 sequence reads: CASSLANQEKLFF. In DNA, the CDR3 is TGCGCCAGCAGCTTGGCCAACCAGGAAAAACTGTTTTTT.

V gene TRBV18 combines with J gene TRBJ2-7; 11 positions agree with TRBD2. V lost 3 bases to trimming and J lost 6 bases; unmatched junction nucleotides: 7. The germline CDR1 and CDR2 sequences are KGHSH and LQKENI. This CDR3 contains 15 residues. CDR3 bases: TGTGCCAGCTCACCTATAGCGGGAGGGACCTCCGAGCAGTACTTC. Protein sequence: CASSPIAGGTSEQYF.

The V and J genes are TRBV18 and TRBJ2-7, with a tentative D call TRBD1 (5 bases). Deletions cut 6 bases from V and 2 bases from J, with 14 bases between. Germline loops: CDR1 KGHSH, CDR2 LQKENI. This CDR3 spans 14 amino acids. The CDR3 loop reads CASSQGNLAYEQYF. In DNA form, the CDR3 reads TGTGCCAGCTCGCAGGGAAATCTGGCCTACGAGCAGTACTTC.

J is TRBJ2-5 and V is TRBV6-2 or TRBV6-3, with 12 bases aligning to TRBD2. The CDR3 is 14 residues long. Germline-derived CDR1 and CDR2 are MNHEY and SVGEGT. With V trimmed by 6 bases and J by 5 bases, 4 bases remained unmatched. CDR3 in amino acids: CASSTSGGRETQYF. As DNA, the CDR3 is TGTGCCAGCAGCACTAGCGGGGGGCGGGAGACCCAGTACTTC.

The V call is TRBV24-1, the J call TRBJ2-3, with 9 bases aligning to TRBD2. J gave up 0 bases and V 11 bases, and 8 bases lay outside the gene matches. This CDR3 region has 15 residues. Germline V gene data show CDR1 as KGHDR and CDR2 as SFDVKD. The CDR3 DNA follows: TGTGCCATCAGGGCGGGAGGGAGGAGCACAGATACGCAGTATTTT. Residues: CAIRAGGRSTDTQYF.

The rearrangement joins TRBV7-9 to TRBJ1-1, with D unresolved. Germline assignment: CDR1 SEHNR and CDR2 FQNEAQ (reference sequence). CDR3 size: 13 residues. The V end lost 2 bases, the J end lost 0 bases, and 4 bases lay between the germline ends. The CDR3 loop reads CASSLQVNTEAFF. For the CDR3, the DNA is TGTGCCAGCAGCTTACAGGTGAACACTGAAGCTTTCTTT.